These T cell receptor beta chains were read from a single sample in a study of cytomegalovirus exposure and HLA in healthy donors. Using immunoSEQ multiplex PCR, the repertoire was profiled, and TCRdb retains in-frame clones only, with some absent. This sample has about 200,000 clones, with roughly 84% found just once. Source material: PBMCs. These receptors originate from a woman between 18 and 29 years old in good health and CMV-seropositive. CDR3s include the opening cysteine and the closing phenylalanine or tryptophan. A D gene is named only where the DNA matches it firmly. Not every row has a clone size; where given, it reads once, few, many or a size class.

cdr3_aa cdr3_nt clone_size j_call v_call d_call
CASRATSGATYEQYF TGTGCCAGCAGAGCTACTAGCGGGGCTACCTACGAGCAGTACTTC - TRBJ2-7 TRBV2 TRBD2
CASSLETTGLYF TGTGCCAGCAGTTTAGAAACGACGGGACTGTATTTT - TRBJ2-3 TRBV28 -
CASRQGPTEAFF TGTGCCTCCAGACAGGGTCCCACTGAAGCTTTCTTT - TRBJ1-1 TRBV30 TRBD1
CASSATGDYGYTF TGCGCCAGCAGCGCCACAGGGGACTATGGCTACACCTTC - TRBJ1-2 TRBV5-1 TRBD1
CASSASGTGQTEAFF TGTGCCAGCAGTGCATCCGGGACAGGGCAGACTGAAGCTTTCTTT - TRBJ1-1 TRBV28 TRBD1
CASSPDSQSGEKLFF TGTGCCAGCAGTCCCGATTCTCAATCGGGTGAAAAACTGTTTTTT - TRBJ1-4 TRBV2 -
CASSPYWRERFF TGTGCCAGCTCACCGTATTGGAGGGAGCGGTTCTTC few TRBJ2-1 TRBV18 -
CASSSDGVYEQYF TGTGCCAGCAGCTCCGACGGGGTCTACGAGCAGTACTTC once TRBJ2-7 TRBV7-8 -
CASSLTGGARGYTF TGCGCCAGCAGCTTGACAGGGGGAGCGCGGGGCTACACCTTC - TRBJ1-2 TRBV5-1 TRBD1
CASSLVGQTEAFF TGTGCCAGCAGCTTAGTGGGACAGACTGAAGCTTTCTTT - TRBJ1-1 TRBV11-3 TRBD1
CASKGGGVGEETQYF TGTGCCAGTAAGGGGGGAGGGGTTGGGGAAGAGACCCAGTACTTC - TRBJ2-5 TRBV19 -
CASRPRGHGELFF TGTGCCAGCAGACCTAGGGGGCACGGGGAGCTGTTTTTT - TRBJ2-2 TRBV27 TRBD1
CASSYKQAGEQYF TGTGCCAGCAGTTATAAACAGGCTGGGGAGCAGTACTTC - TRBJ2-7 TRBV6-5 -
CASSLGGLSYNEQFF TGCGCCAGCAGCTTGGGTGGACTGTCCTACAATGAGCAGTTCTTC - TRBJ2-1 TRBV5-1 -
CASSLSGAGGIYEQYF TGTGCCAGCAGTTTATCCGGGGCAGGGGGGATATACGAGCAGTACTTC once TRBJ2-7 TRBV28 -
CASSSRTSGYNEQFF TGTGCCAGCAGTTCGCGGACTAGCGGCTACAATGAGCAGTTCTTC - TRBJ2-1 TRBV27 TRBD2
CASSRQGSSGANVLTF TGCGCCAGCAGTCGACAGGGAAGCTCTGGGGCCAACGTCCTGACTTTC - TRBJ2-6 TRBV5-1 TRBD1
CASSEHIGGSTDTQYF TGTGCCAGCAGTGAACATATTGGCGGGAGCACAGATACGCAGTATTTT - TRBJ2-3 TRBV6-1 -
CASTPRTSGANEQFF TGTGCCAGCACCCCACGGACTAGCGGGGCCAATGAGCAGTTCTTC many TRBJ2-1 TRBV28 TRBD2
CASSFPVGGTGDTQYF TGTGCCAGCAGCTTTCCGGTCGGGGGAACGGGAGATACGCAGTATTTT - TRBJ2-3 TRBV7-3 -
CASRMPVNQPQHF TGTGCCAGCAGAATGCCGGTCAATCAGCCCCAGCATTTT - TRBJ1-5 TRBV28 -
CASSIEGQNNQPQHF TGTGCCAGTAGTATAGAGGGACAAAACAATCAGCCCCAGCATTTT - TRBJ1-5 TRBV19 -
CASSLRGQTLREQYF TGTGCCAGCAGTTTGCGCGGACAGACTCTGAGGGAGCAGTACTTC - TRBJ2-7 TRBV28 -
CASSLVSAEEVTIYNEQFF TGTGCCAGCAGCTTAGTTTCGGCGGAGGAGGTAACAATATACAATGAGCAGTTCTTC - TRBJ2-1 TRBV11-2 -
CASSVGLVAYNEQFF TGTGCCAGCAGCGTGGGACTGGTGGCCTACAATGAGCAGTTCTTC - TRBJ2-1 TRBV9 -
CASSLGQARVTFF TGTGCCAGCAGCTTAGGTCAGGCCAGGGTCACGTTCTTC - TRBJ2-1 TRBV11-3 -
CASSPGLAGVSYEQYF TGTGCCAGCTCCCCCGGGCTAGCGGGAGTCTCCTACGAGCAGTACTTC - TRBJ2-7 TRBV18 TRBD2